The 8 T cell receptor beta chains presented below share a single source sample, sequenced in a study of cytomegalovirus exposure and HLA in healthy donors. The PCR ran on 60 Vbeta and 13 Jbeta primers. Some clones are missing from TCRdb's copy, which holds only in-frame ones; the method was immunoSEQ multiplex PCR. The sample lists approximately 110,000 clones; approximately 80% were seen once. Sequenced: PBMCs. The receptors stem from a human donor in good health.

V is TRBV13 and J is TRBJ2-7; 7 bases line up with TRBD1. Germline V gives CDR1 PRHDT, CDR2 FYEKMQ (reference sequence). This CDR3 region has 16 residues. The trim removed 6 bases at V and 1 base at J, leaving 12 bases unmatched. The chain's CDR3 is CASSSSAQGTSYEQYF. For the CDR3, the DNA is TGTGCCAGCAGTTCATCGGCACAGGGGACATCCTACGAGCAGTACTTC.

This clone was recorded a few times. V usage is TRBV7-8 and J usage is TRBJ2-7; the D gene is possibly TRBD2 (5 bases). Germline assignment: CDR1 SGHVS and CDR2 FQNEAQ. The V end was cut by 7 bases, the J end by 2 bases, with 15 bases between. The length of the CDR3 is 14 residues. The CDR3 DNA reads as TGTGCCAGCACCGGAAGTCGGGGTACCTACGAGCAGTACTTC. It is translated as CASTGSRGTYEQYF.

The V gene is TRBV13, the J gene TRBJ2-2; D unclear. Trimming took off 6 bases at V and 3 bases at J, with 11 bases between the two ends. The CDR3 runs 14 residues. Germline V gene sequence: CDR1 PRHDT, CDR2 FYEKMQ (reference sequence). CDR3 nucleotides: TGTGCCAGCAGATCCGGGTCCTACACCGGGGAGCTGTTTTTT. The encoded protein is CASRSGSYTGELFF.

This clone was seen a handful of times. The V and J genes are TRBV11-2 and TRBJ2-7; 7 bases are shared with TRBD1. With V trimmed by 2 bases and J by 4 bases, 2 bases remained unmatched. Germline loops: CDR1 SGHAT, CDR2 FQNNGV. The CDR3 contains 13 residues. The CDR3 sequence is CASSLTTGYEQYF. CDR3 sequence (DNA): TGTGCCAGCAGCTTAACGACAGGGTACGAGCAGTACTTC.

The rearrangement links TRBV5-1 to TRBJ1-1; 9 bases align to TRBD1. The germline V gene encodes CDR1 SGHRS and CDR2 YFSETQ. With 0 bases clipped from V and 5 bases from J, the junction kept 5 bases outside the gene matches. The CDR3 is made up of 15 amino acids. CDR3 protein: CASSLAETGGTEAFF. As DNA, the CDR3 is TGCGCCAGCAGCTTGGCCGAGACAGGGGGTACTGAAGCTTTCTTT.

The chain couples TRBV2 to TRBJ2-3, with 10 positions matching TRBD1. V shed 6 bases, J shed 4 bases, and the junction held 4 bases outside the gene matches. The CDR3 spans 14 residues. Germline CDR1 reads SNHLY; CDR2 reads FYNNEI. In nucleotides, the CDR3 is TGTGCCAGCAGGGTGACAGGGGGCGCAGATACGCAGTATTTT. This codes for CASRVTGGADTQYF.

This clone was recorded only once. The CDR3 DNA sequence: TGCGCCAGCAGTCACGGGACAGGGAGGATTAGCGACGAGCAGTACTTC. It encodes CASSHGTGRISDEQYF. The rearrangement uses TRBV10-1 and TRBJ2-7, with TRBD1 identical over 9 bases. The germline gives CDR1 WNHNN, CDR2 SYGVQD (reference sequence). The trim removed 5 bases at V and 5 bases at J, leaving 13 bases unmatched. This CDR3 has 16 residues.

V and J are TRBV6-6 and TRBJ2-2; D remains ambiguous. Trimming took off 7 bases at V and 5 bases at J, with 11 bases between the two ends. CDR1 is MNHNY, CDR2 SVGAGI, per germline (reference sequence). This CDR3 is built from 13 residues. In nucleotides, the CDR3 is TGTGCCAGCACGGCAGGTCAGACCGGGGAGCTGTTTTTT. Amino acids: CASTAGQTGELFF.